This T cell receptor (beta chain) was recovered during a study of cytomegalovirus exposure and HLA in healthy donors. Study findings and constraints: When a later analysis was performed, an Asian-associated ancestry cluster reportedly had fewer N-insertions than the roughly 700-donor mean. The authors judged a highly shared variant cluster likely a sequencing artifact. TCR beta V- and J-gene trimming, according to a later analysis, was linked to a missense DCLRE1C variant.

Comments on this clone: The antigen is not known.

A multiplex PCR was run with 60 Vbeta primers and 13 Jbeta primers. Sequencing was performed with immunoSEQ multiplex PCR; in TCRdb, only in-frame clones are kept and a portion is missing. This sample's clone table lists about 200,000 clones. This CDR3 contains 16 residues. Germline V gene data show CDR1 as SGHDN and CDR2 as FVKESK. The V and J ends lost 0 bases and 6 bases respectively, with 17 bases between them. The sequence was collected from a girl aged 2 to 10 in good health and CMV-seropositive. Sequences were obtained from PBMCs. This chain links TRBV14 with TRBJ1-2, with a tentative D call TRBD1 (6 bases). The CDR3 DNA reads TGTGCCAGCAGCCAAGAACCCACCGGGACATCTAATGGCTACACCTTC. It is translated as CASSQEPTGTSNGYTF.